The subject of this entry is one T cell receptor beta chain. Its antigen is not known. V lost 4 bases to trimming and J lost 2 bases; unmatched junction nucleotides: 4. The CDR3 length is 15 residues. Germline assignment: CDR1 MNHNS and CDR2 SASEGT. This entry comes from a study of cytomegalovirus exposure and HLA in healthy donors. The study ran its PCR with 60 Vbeta and 13 Jbeta primers. Method: immunoSEQ multiplex PCR; TCRdb's copy keeps in-frame clones and lacks some. The sample holds under 90,000 clones. Study-wide points: High sensitivity and specificity were reportedly achieved when the classifier diagnosed cytomegalovirus status. Association of a missense DCLRE1C variant with TCR beta V- and J-gene trimming was reported in a later analysis.

The chain is built from TRBV6-1 and TRBJ2-5, with 10 bases matching TRBD2. The clonotype comes from a man aged 45-65 years in good health and CMV-seropositive. The sample comprised PBMCs. CDR3 in DNA: TGTGCCAGCAGTGCCAGGACTAGCGGTCAAGAGACCCAGTACTTC. It specifies CASSARTSGQETQYF.